This TCR beta chain is drawn from a study of cytomegalovirus exposure and HLA in healthy donors. The study's findings and limits: The study labeled roughly 160 TCR beta chains cytomegalovirus-associated. Available immune exposure information covered CMV serostatus only.

About this clone: Its antigen is not identified.

Primers: 60 Vbeta forward and 13 Jbeta reverse. Here immunoSEQ multiplex PCR was the method, and the copy in TCRdb shows in-frame clones only, minus some. The repertoire holds 130,000 or so clones, with around 73% as singletons. Germline assignment: CDR1 SGHTA and CDR2 FQGNSA. This CDR3 contains 15 residues. J lost 7 bases, V lost 5 bases, and 11 bases had no gene match. The sequenced sample was PBMCs. J is TRBJ2-1 and V is TRBV7-2; TRBD2 aligns across 7 bases. The TCR comes from a female donor in good health and CMV-seronegative. The CDR3 region has the DNA TGTGCCAGCAGCCCGAGCGGGACCCCTAGAAATGAGCAGTTCTTC. Amino acid sequence: CASSPSGTPRNEQFF.